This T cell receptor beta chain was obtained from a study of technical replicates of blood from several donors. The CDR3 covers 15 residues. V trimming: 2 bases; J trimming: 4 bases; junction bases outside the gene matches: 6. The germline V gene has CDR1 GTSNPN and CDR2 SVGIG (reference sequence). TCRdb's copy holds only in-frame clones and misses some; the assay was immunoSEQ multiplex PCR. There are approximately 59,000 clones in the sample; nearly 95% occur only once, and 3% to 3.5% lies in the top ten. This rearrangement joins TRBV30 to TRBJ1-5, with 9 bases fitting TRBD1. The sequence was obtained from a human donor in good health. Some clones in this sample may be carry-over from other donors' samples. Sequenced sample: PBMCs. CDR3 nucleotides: TGTGCCTGGAGTACCGGGACAGGGAGGAATCAGCCCCAGCATTTT. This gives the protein CAWSTGTGRNQPQHF.